The sequence of this T cell receptor beta chain was determined in a study of cytomegalovirus exposure and HLA in healthy donors. Study-wide findings and caveats: In an earlier analysis, in some 540 donors, most V segments appeared productive either ~87% or ~30% of the time.

Notes on this clone: The antigen is unknown.

The PCR employed 60 Vbeta primers together with 13 Jbeta primers. Sequencing used immunoSEQ multiplex PCR; TCRdb keeps in-frame clones, though not all of them. The table includes 120,000 or so clones, around 72% detected once. The V gene's germline CDR1 is MNHNS and CDR2 SASEGT. CDR3 length equals 15 residues. With 6 bases removed from V and 4 bases from J, the gap between germline ends came to 15 bases. The sample was PBMCs. The TCR comes from a woman aged 50 to 65 in good health and CMV-seropositive. The J gene is TRBJ2-2, the V gene TRBV6-1; perhaps TRBD1 as D (6 bases). The CDR3 sequence: CASRDTGQATGELFF. The DNA for the CDR3 is TGTGCCAGCAGGGATACAGGGCAGGCCACCGGGGAGCTGTTTTTT.